This TCR beta chain was documented in a study of cytomegalovirus exposure and HLA in healthy donors (TCRdb year 2017). For context, the study as a whole: A later analysis indicated that the 95 to 150 validation repertoires were generated on the platform also employed for the 666 repertoires of the first cohort. The aim of the study was to test whether cataloging public T cell receptors could identify signatures of past pathogen exposure. Along with the approximately 700-subject first cohort, a separate validation cohort of some 130 different subjects was used. The study combined high-throughput TCR immunosequencing, statistical association of individual TCRs with disease status, and machine learning to predict cytomegalovirus infection status.

Separate from the approximately 700-subject first cohort, the validation cohort of about 130 subjects was the group to which the donors belonged. The CDR3 runs 12 amino acids, cysteine and phenylalanine included. Only CDR3 DNA remains: 36 bases, in frame from the first base. The germline V gene specifies SGHRS as CDR1 and YFSETQ as CDR2. The germline ends are 6 bases apart after V is trimmed by 4 bases and J by 2 bases. On the study overall, not on this receptor specifically: While some public TCRs were present in many individuals, most TCR sequences turned up only very rarely across donors. The classifier was reported to diagnose cytomegalovirus status with high specificity and sensitivity in both the original and validation cohorts. The study gave a list of 150 to 200 TCR beta chains associated with cytomegalovirus. A few of the identified cytomegalovirus-associated TCR beta chains were confirmed in vitro to be specific for cytomegalovirus antigens. The authors suggested that the approach could potentially be extended to other disease states and immunological phenotypes. A later analysis had no HLA typing for the validation cohort, so co-occurrence there was scored across all 120 or so repertoires. A later analysis found that TCRs clustered in the first cohort also tended to co-occur in the 95 to 150 validation repertoires, with 94% of cluster scores above 0.

Library prep was done by the immunoSEQ multiplex PCR assay. The published analysis was carried out like this. A statistical classification framework was built for diagnosing cytomegalovirus status from the catalog of TCR beta chain sequences. TCRdb carries this immuneACCESS record with in-frame sequences only. Its versions omit some clonotypes, under half of them owing to an unresolved V gene in the studies checked, with the rest unexplained. That table furnishes V, J and clone size, whereas the DNA furnished D and trimming. The table for this sample lists fewer than 90,000 clones; approximately 84% of them were counted only once. Roughly an eighth of the sample is held by the ten biggest clonotypes. As regards this clone: Its specific antigen is unknown. There are no base qualities to consult, and no much larger clone falls within one base.

The chain links TRBV5-1 with TRBJ1-2; the D gene cannot be resolved reliably. The origin of this receptor is a woman aged 18-29 years in good health and CMV-seropositive. Sequenced: PBMCs. The nucleotide sequence is TGCGCCAGCAGCACTCAAAACTATGGCTACACCTTC. It encodes CASSTQNYGYTF.